A single T cell receptor beta chain is shown here with its context. The data derive from a study of shared clonotypes between healthy human individuals. CDR3 length equals 17 residues. J gave up 9 bases and V 3 bases, and 11 bases lay outside the gene matches. The germline CDR1 and CDR2 sequences are SGHRS and YFSETQ. Repertoires were generated with immunoSEQ multiplex PCR, while TCRdb's copy carries only in-frame clones and drops some. The sample yields about 2.4 million clones, roughly 93% seen once. V and J are TRBV5-1 and TRBJ2-1, with 14 bases identical to TRBD2. This TCR was sampled from a man aged 18 to 29 in good health. Some clones in this sample may be carry-over from other donors' samples. Sample: naive CD4+ T cells from PBMCs. Subset reported: CD45RA+ positively selected. The CDR3 loop reads CASSSFPTSGRASEQFF. CDR3 nucleotide sequence: TGCGCCAGCAGCTCGTTCCCGACTAGCGGGAGGGCTAGTGAGCAGTTCTTC.